This entry features one T cell receptor (beta chain) sequence. The sample is drawn from a study of blood T cell repertoires in COVID-19. Germline CDR1 and CDR2: LGHNA and YSLEER. The J segment lost 4 bases and the V segment lost 0 bases, leaving 11 bases of the junction unmatched. CDR3 length equals 17 residues. TCRdb's table, derived via immunoSEQ multiplex PCR, lists solely in-frame clones and lacks some. The sample lists 210,000 or so clones, about 86% occurring once. The chain uses TRBV4-3 and TRBJ2-7, with TRBD1 identical over 8 bases. This TCR came from a man aged 18 to 30 with active or convalescent COVID-19. The source material was peripheral blood. The CDR3 loop is CASSQEDRTGKIYEQYF. CDR3 coding DNA: TGCGCCAGCAGCCAAGAAGATAGGACAGGGAAGATTTACGAGCAGTACTTC.